The rows below give T cell receptor beta chains drawn from one sample of a study of cytomegalovirus exposure and HLA in healthy donors. Only in-frame clones appear in the TCRdb table, and some are missing; sequencing was by immunoSEQ multiplex PCR. The table lists over 120,000 clones, 78% of them singletons. Sequences were obtained from PBMCs. These TCRs come from a woman aged 18-29 years in good health and CMV-seropositive. Both conserved end residues are part of each CDR3. D genes are given only for firm matches. Only part of the rows carry a size: once, few, many, or a class if the clone is expanded.

j_call,clone_size,v_call,d_call,cdr3_aa,cdr3_nt
TRBJ1-5,NA,TRBV10-1,TRBD1,CARNTGTDQGSNQPQHF,TGCGCCAGAAATACCGGGACAGACCAGGGGAGCAATCAGCCCCAGCATTTT
TRBJ2-7,NA,TRBV11-2,TRBD1,CASSLSGQGYIDEQYF,TGTGCCAGCAGCCTCTCGGGACAGGGGTATATCGACGAGCAGTACTTC
TRBJ2-1,NA,TRBV15,NA,CATSRDQGGAEQFF,TGTGCCACCAGCAGAGATCAGGGAGGTGCTGAGCAGTTCTTC
TRBJ2-7,NA,TRBV7-9,NA,CASSLALAAYEQYF,TGTGCCAGCAGCTTAGCGCTGGCAGCCTACGAGCAGTACTTC
TRBJ2-2,few,TRBV11-3,NA,CASSSRGGAGELFF,TGTGCCAGCAGCTCAAGAGGGGGAGCCGGGGAGCTGTTTTTT
TRBJ1-2,NA,TRBV4-1,NA,CASRASMGPNYGYTF,TGCGCCAGCAGGGCAAGCATGGGGCCGAACTATGGCTACACCTTC
TRBJ1-5,few,TRBV4-2,TRBD1,CASSQVLQGASQPQHF,TGTGCCAGCAGCCAAGTCTTACAGGGGGCAAGTCAGCCCCAGCATTTT
TRBJ2-2,NA,TRBV5-1,NA,CASSLGGQNTGELFF,TGCGCCAGCAGCTTGGGGGGACAAAACACCGGGGAGCTGTTTTTT
TRBJ2-2,NA,TRBV19,NA,CASSIANRLAGELFF,TGTGCCAGTAGTATAGCCAACAGGTTGGCCGGGGAGCTGTTTTTT
TRBJ2-3,NA,TRBV5-4,TRBD1,CASSSGDRAPTDTQYF,TGTGCCAGCAGCAGCGGGGACAGGGCCCCCACAGATACGCAGTATTTT
TRBJ2-1,NA,TRBV6-6,NA,CASLNGGGPRNEQFF,TGTGCCAGCTTGAATGGGGGGGGGCCGCGGAATGAGCAGTTCTTC
TRBJ1-4,NA,TRBV5-1,TRBD1,CASSSGQGGVSNEKLFF,TGCGCCAGCAGCTCGGGACAGGGTGGCGTATCTAATGAAAAACTGTTTTTT
TRBJ1-2,once,TRBV6-6,TRBD1,CASRMGQTYGYTF,TGTGCCAGCAGGATGGGACAGACCTATGGCTACACCTTC
TRBJ2-5,NA,TRBV5-1,TRBD2,CASRGLAGGQETQYF,TGCGCCAGCAGGGGACTAGCGGGGGGCCAAGAGACCCAGTACTTC
TRBJ2-2,NA,TRBV5-8,NA,CASSQAWDSAGTGELFF,TGTGCCAGCAGCCAAGCCTGGGACTCCGCGGGGACCGGGGAGCTGTTTTTT
TRBJ2-3,NA,TRBV4-1,TRBD2,CASSTVRGGGTDTQYF,TGCGCCAGCAGCACTGTGCGGGGGGGAGGGACAGATACGCAGTATTTT
TRBJ1-1,NA,TRBV7-9,NA,CASSLAPRVEAFF,TGTGCCAGCAGCTTAGCGCCTCGGGTTGAAGCTTTCTTT
TRBJ2-7,NA,TRBV7-2,TRBD2,CASSLGGGRSLAYEQYF,TGTGCCAGCAGCTTAGGGGGGGGGAGGAGCCTGGCCTACGAGCAGTACTTC
TRBJ2-7,NA,TRBV5-1,TRBD1,CASSWDSEYEQYF,TGCGCCAGCAGTTGGGACAGCGAATACGAGCAGTACTTC
TRBJ2-4,once,TRBV30,TRBD2,CAWSPGGGSQYF,TGTGCCTGGAGCCCGGGGGGAGGCAGTCAGTACTTC
TRBJ1-5,once,TRBV28,NA,CASSPPSGLGSNQPQHF,TGTGCCAGCAGTCCGCCTTCCGGACTGGGTTCAAATCAGCCCCAGCATTTT
TRBJ1-5,NA,TRBV5-6,NA,CASSLGPSNQPQHF,TGTGCCAGCAGCTTGGGGCCCAGCAATCAGCCCCAGCATTTT
TRBJ1-2,NA,TRBV7-9,NA,CASSPYEQGRYGYTF,TGTGCCAGCAGCCCGTACGAGCAGGGTCGGTATGGCTACACCTTC
TRBJ2-7,NA,TRBV6-4,TRBD1,CASSRTGEDYEQYF,TGTGCCAGCAGCAGGACAGGTGAGGACTACGAGCAGTACTTC